These 16 T cell receptor beta chains came from one sample sequenced in a study of neurological immune-mediated disorders. The time point is: longitudinal time-point 1 (baseline). TCRdb reprocessed the 5' RACE reads with MiXCR, giving one entry per CDR3 protein. The data show 47,000 or so distinct CDR3 sequences, more than 8% seen once. The sample comprised PBMCs. The origin of the receptors is a middle-aged woman in good health.

This clonotype was detected many times. The chain employs TRBV20-1 and TRBJ1-1; the D is unclear. The CDR3 is made up of 15 amino acids. V was clipped by 8 bases and J by 1 base, with 20 bases between them. From germline, CDR1 is DFQATT and CDR2 SNEGSKA (reference sequence). The CDR3 region is CSFAPSPGRNTEAFF. CDR3 nucleotide sequence: TGCAGTTTTGCCCCCTCGCCGGGCCGGAACACTGAAGCTTTCTTT.

In this sample, this clonotype turned up many times. The rearrangement links TRBV21-1 to TRBJ1-1; TRBD1 was called by the table and not checked on the DNA. TRBV21-1 is given as a pseudogene. The CDR3 loop spans 15 amino acids. CDR3 region: CASTLTTGLRTEAFF. The CDR3 DNA is TGTGCCAGCACCCTAACGACAGGGCTCAGGACTGAAGCTTTCTTT.

This clonotype was counted at least ten times. The chain joins TRBV10-3 to TRBJ2-5; 7 bases match TRBD2. The germline V gene has CDR1 ENHRY and CDR2 SYGVKD. The CDR3 is 14 residues long. V lost 10 bases to trimming and J lost 4 bases; unmatched junction nucleotides: 12. The CDR3 spells CATHPAGVRETQYF. The CDR3 bases are TGTGCCACTCACCCGGCGGGAGTGCGAGAGACCCAGTACTTC.

The chain has TRBV19 and TRBJ1-4; 8 bases are a match to TRBD1. From germline, CDR1 is LNHDA and CDR2 SQIVND (reference sequence). The trim removed 3 bases at V and 4 bases at J, leaving 1 base unmatched. This CDR3 region has 14 residues. The CDR3 coding sequence is TGTGCCAGTAGTATGGGACAGGTTAATGAAAAACTGTTTTTT. Translation gives CASSMGQVNEKLFF.

This clonotype was counted ten times or more. The chain recombines TRBV7-2 with TRBJ1-1, with 7 bases identical to TRBD1. The CDR3 is made up of 13 amino acids. V was pared by 4 bases and J by 5 bases, with 4 bases of the junction left unmatched. Per germline, CDR1 SGHTA and CDR2 FQGNSA. CDR3 coding DNA: TGTGCCAGCAGCTCGGGACAGCGGACTGAAGCTTTCTTT. This translates into CASSSGQRTEAFF.

There are many counts of this clonotype. The V and J genes are TRBV20-1 and TRBJ2-3; TRBD2 matches 9 bases. The V segment lost 5 bases and the J segment 0 bases; nucleotides outside the gene matches: 6. Germline V lookup: CDR1 DFQATT, CDR2 SNEGSKA (reference sequence). The CDR3 totals 15 residues. This CDR3 is CSAGAGGTSTDTQYF. DNA of the CDR3: TGCAGTGCTGGGGCGGGGGGGACTAGCACAGATACGCAGTATTTT.

A remark on this clonotype: The CDR3 carries no conserved terminal phenylalanine or tryptophan, so it likely arises from a read error. The chain joins TRBV18 to TRBJ1-2; no reliable D call. The CDR3 loop spans 18 amino acids. The germline V gene encodes CDR1 KGHSH and CDR2 LQKENI. With 6 bases removed from V and 0 bases from J, the gap between germline ends came to 23 bases. CDR3 nucleotide sequence: TGTGCCAGCTCGTCCGACACGGCCACTCAGCAATCTAACTATGGCTACACCTTA. Translated: CASSSDTATQQSNYGYTL.

This clonotype was picked up many times. The chain carries TRBV9 and TRBJ2-1; 12 nucleotides match TRBD2. CDR1 is SGDLS and CDR2 is YYNGEE in the germline V gene. This CDR3 has 17 residues. J was trimmed by 7 bases and V by 4 bases; bases with no gene match: 12. CDR3: CASSITSGGTRRNEQFF. CDR3 coding DNA: TGTGCCAGCAGCATAACTAGCGGGGGGACCCGCCGGAATGAGCAGTTCTTC.

In the case of this clonotype: One end of the junction varies from germline; a read error may be responsible. The J gene is TRBJ1-1, the V gene TRBV5-1, with 7 bases that match TRBD1. CDR3 length: 14 amino acids. CDR1 is SGHRS and CDR2 is YFSETQ in the germline V gene. CDR3: CASSGTASGAEAFF. DNA of the CDR3: TGCGCTAGCAGCGGGACAGCATCGGGCGCTGAAGCTTTCTTT.

In this sample, this clonotype turned up many times. The rearrangement links TRBV29-1 to TRBJ2-1; 8 bases agree with TRBD1. Germline V gene lookup returns CDR1 SQVTM and CDR2 ANQGSEA. Germline trimming cut 4 bases from V and 4 bases from J; bases unmatched to any gene: 3. The CDR3 has 13 amino acids. The CDR3 nucleotides are TGCAGCGTTGCGGGACAGGATTACAATGAGCAGTTCTTC. It codes for CSVAGQDYNEQFF.

This clonotype has a count of ten or more. The chain couples TRBV5-1 to TRBJ1-1, with D possibly TRBD1 on 5 matching bases. The CDR3 is 16 residues long. CDR1 is SGHRS, CDR2 YFSETQ, per germline. Trimming took 0 bases from V and 1 from J, leaving 13 bases between them. In nucleotides, the CDR3 is TGCGCCAGCAGCTTGGGGCCCGCGGGGCCGAACACTGAAGCTTTCTTT. It specifies CASSLGPAGPNTEAFF. Based on the CDR3 plus reference TRBV5-1 and TRBJ1-1, the full variable domain is KAGVTQTPRYLIKTRGQQVTLSCSPISGHRSVSWYQQTPGQGLQFLFEYFSETQRNKGNFPGRFSGRQFSNSRSEMNVSTLELGDSALYLCASSLGPAGPNTEAFFGQGTRLTVV.

This clonotype came up many times. The chain couples TRBV29-1 to TRBJ2-7, with a weak D call TRBD2 (5 bases). Trimming stripped 5 bases from V and 5 bases from J, with 16 bases between. The CDR3 covers 13 residues. The germline gives CDR1 SQVTM, CDR2 ANQGSEA. In DNA, the CDR3 is TGCAGCGTTTACTCGTTCGGGGTCCACGAGCAGTACTTC. This encodes CSVYSFGVHEQYF.

Remarks on this clonotype: A much larger clone lies one base from this, so it may be a read error. The genes are TRBV29-1 and TRBJ1-2; D is perhaps TRBD1 (5 bases). Germline CDR1 reads SQVTM; CDR2 reads ANQGSEA. The V and J ends lost 7 bases and 5 bases respectively, with 14 bases between them. The length of the CDR3 is 12 residues. CDR3 bases: TGCAGCGCCCGGGACTTAGGTTATGGCTACACCTTC. Protein sequence: CSARDLGYGYTF. Together with reference TRBV29-1 and TRBJ1-2, the CDR3 gives the full variable domain: SAVISQKPSRDICQRGTSLTIQCQVDSQVTMMFWYRQQPGQSLTLIATANQGSEATYESGFVIDKFPISRPNLTFSTLTVSNMSPEDSSIYLCSARDLGYGYTFGSGTRLTVV.

This clonotype was recorded at least ten times. This chain's CDR3 is CASSLVSGNTGELFF. Written as DNA, the CDR3 is TGTGCCAGCAGCTTAGTTAGCGGAAACACCGGGGAGCTGTTTTTT. The genes are TRBV7-2 and TRBJ2-2; D may be TRBD2 (6 bases). The CDR3 loop spans 15 amino acids. Germline CDR1 SGHTA, CDR2 FQGNSA. V gave up 1 base and J gave up 2 bases, with 8 bases separating them.

The table lists this clonotype with a few counts. The chain joins TRBV4-2 to TRBJ2-7; D unresolved. Germline V gene lookup returns CDR1 LGHNA and CDR2 YNFKEQ. V lost 2 bases, J lost 2 bases, and 7 bases lay in between. The CDR3 runs 13 residues. The CDR3 DNA follows: TGTGCCAGCAGCCAACTCACAGCCTACGAGCAGTACTTC. Translating gives CASSQLTAYEQYF.

This clonotype was seen at least ten times. The junction shows a germline mismatch at one end, possibly a read error. CDR3 sequence (DNA): TGTGCCAACAGCCTTGGGGCTGCAGGGGACACTGAAGCTTTCTTT. It is translated as CANSLGAAGDTEAFF. The chain combines TRBV7-9 with TRBJ1-1, with D possibly TRBD1 on 6 matching bases. This CDR3 has 15 amino acids. Germline CDR1 and CDR2: SEHNR and FQNEAQ (reference sequence).